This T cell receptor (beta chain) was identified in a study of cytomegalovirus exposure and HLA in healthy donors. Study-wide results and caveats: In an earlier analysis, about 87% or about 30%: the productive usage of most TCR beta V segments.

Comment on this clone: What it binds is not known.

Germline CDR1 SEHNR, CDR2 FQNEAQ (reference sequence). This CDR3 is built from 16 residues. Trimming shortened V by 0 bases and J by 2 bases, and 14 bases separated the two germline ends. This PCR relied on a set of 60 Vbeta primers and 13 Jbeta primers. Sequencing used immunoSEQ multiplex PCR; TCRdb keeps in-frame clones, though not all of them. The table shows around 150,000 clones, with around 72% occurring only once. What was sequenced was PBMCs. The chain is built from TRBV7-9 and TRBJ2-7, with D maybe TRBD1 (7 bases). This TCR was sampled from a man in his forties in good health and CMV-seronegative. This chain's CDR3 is CASSLARGRETYEQYF. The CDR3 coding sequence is TGTGCCAGCAGCTTAGCGAGGGGGCGGGAAACCTACGAGCAGTACTTC.